The clone carrying this T cell receptor beta chain was observed once. The sample comes from a study of blood T cell repertoires in COVID-19. Study details: Researchers got acute and convalescent COVID-19 samples from the United States, Italy and Spain. T cells, B-cell-depleted T cells, or PBMCs supplied cDNA or gDNA.

Per the study methods: Scientists estimated how many nucleated cells there were by amplifying reference gene primers. Profiled with immunoSEQ multiplex PCR; TCRdb holds only in-frame clones, not every one. The DNA gave D and trimming, while V, J and clone size come from that table. The table shows nearly 200,000 clones, with around four fifths occurring only once. Seattle enrolled patients during active infection and tracked them longitudinally. The receptor was isolated from a man between 60 and 75 years old with COVID-19, enrolled during active disease. The specimen was peripheral blood.

CDR3 bases: TGTGCCAGCAGTTCCAGCGGGACTACAGATACGCAGTATTTT. Its translation is CASSSSGTTDTQYF. The J gene is TRBJ2-3, the V gene TRBV28; 7 bases align to TRBD2. V lost 4 bases, J lost 3 bases, and 4 bases stayed unmatched. Germline assignment: CDR1 MDHEN and CDR2 SYDVKM. The CDR3 runs 14 residues.